This TCR beta chain was identified in a study of T cell changes during pregnancy in multiple sclerosis. Measured with immunoSEQ multiplex PCR; TCRdb has only the in-frame clones, and not every one. The table has about 46,000 clones, around 90% seen once. The germline gives CDR1 SGHTA, CDR2 FQGTGA. V was pared by 5 bases and J by 2 bases, with 5 bases of the junction left unmatched. The CDR3 is 14 amino acids. The receptor was isolated from a female donor with multiple sclerosis, enrolled in a pregnancy study. Here the sequenced sample was CD8+ T cells from peripheral blood mononuclear cells, taken after pregnancy. The V call is TRBV7-3, the J call TRBJ1-2; TRBD1 agrees at 7 bases. The CDR3 loop is CASSLGTENYGYTF. The CDR3 DNA follows: TGTGCCAGCAGCCTAGGGACAGAAAACTATGGCTACACCTTC.